This T cell receptor (beta chain) was identified in a study of cytomegalovirus exposure and HLA in healthy donors. Study-level background: Later, an analysis reported that the 95 to 150 validation repertoires had used the same platform as the approximately 680 first-cohort repertoires.

CDR3 length equals 14 residues. Trimming stripped 5 bases from V and 2 bases from J, with 14 bases between. CDR1 is SGHRS, CDR2 YFSETQ, per germline. Here immunoSEQ multiplex PCR was the method, and the copy in TCRdb shows in-frame clones only, minus some. Here the sample spans around 120,000 clones, about 90% being singletons. Details on this clone: What it binds is not known.

It was the approximately 120-subject validation cohort, separate from the roughly 700-subject first cohort, to which the donors belonged. Notes on the study in general: Listed as cytomegalovirus-associated were 150 or so TCR beta chains. The TCR clusters that emerged in the first cohort tended, a later analysis found, to co-occur in the 120 or so validation repertoires.

Source material: PBMCs. The sequence came from a woman between 18 and 30 years old in good health and CMV-seronegative. The rearrangement joins TRBV5-1 to TRBJ2-7; perhaps TRBD1 as D (6 bases). CDR3 amino acids: CASSLQGAPYEQYF. CDR3 bases: TGCGCCAGCAGTCTACAGGGAGCCCCCTACGAGCAGTACTTC. Variable domain in full (rest from reference TRBV5-1 and TRBJ2-7): KAGVTQTPRYLIKTRGQQVTLSCSPISGHRSVSWYQQTPGQGLQFLFEYFSETQRNKGNFPGRFSGRQFSNSRSEMNVSTLELGDSALYLCASSLQGAPYEQYFGPGTRLTVT.